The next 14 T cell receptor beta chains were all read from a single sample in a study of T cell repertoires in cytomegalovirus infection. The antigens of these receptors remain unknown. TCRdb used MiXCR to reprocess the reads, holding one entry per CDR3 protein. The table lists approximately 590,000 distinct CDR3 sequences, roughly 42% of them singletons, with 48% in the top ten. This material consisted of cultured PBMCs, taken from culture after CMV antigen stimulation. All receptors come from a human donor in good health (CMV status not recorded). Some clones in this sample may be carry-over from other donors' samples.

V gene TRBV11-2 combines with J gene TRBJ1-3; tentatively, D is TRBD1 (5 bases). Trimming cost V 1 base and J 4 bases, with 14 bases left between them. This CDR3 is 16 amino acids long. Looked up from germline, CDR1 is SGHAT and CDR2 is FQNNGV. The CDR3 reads CASSLVGSRAGNTIYF. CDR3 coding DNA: TGTGCCAGCAGCTTAGTAGGTTCCAGGGCCGGAAACACCATATATTTT.

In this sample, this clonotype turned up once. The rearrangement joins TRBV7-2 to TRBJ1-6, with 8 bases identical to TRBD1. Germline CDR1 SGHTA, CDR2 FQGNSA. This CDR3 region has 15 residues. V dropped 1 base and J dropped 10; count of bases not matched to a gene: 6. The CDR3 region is CASSLEDRVGSPLHF. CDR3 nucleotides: TGTGCCAGCAGCTTAGAGGACAGGGTCGGGTCACCCCTCCACTTT.

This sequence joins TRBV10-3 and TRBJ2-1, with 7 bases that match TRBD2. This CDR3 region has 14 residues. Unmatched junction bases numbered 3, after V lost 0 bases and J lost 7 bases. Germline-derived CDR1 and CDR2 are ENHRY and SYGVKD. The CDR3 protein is CAISESVSGNEQFF. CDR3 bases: TGTGCCATCAGTGAGTCAGTTAGCGGGAATGAGCAGTTCTTC.

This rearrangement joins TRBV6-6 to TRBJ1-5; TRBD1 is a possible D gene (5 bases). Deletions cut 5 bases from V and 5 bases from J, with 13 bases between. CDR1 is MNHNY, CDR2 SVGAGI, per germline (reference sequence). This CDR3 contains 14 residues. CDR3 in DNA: TGTGCCAGCAGTCCACGCAGGGCCGATCAGCCCCAGCATTTT. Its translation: CASSPRRADQPQHF.

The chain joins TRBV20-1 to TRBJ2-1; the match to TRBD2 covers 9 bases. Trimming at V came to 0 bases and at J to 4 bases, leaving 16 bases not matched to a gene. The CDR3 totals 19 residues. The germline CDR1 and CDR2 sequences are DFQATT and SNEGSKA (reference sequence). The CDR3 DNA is TGCAGTGCTAGAGAGATAGCGGGGGTACCCACTATCGTGTACAATGAGCAGTTCTTC. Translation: CSAREIAGVPTIVYNEQFF.

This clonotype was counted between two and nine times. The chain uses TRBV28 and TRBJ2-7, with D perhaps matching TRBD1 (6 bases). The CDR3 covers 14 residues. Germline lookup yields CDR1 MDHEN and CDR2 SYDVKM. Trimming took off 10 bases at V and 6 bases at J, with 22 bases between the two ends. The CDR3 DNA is TGTGCCACCAAGGAGACAGGACACAACGGCGAGCAGTACTTC. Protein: CATKETGHNGEQYF.

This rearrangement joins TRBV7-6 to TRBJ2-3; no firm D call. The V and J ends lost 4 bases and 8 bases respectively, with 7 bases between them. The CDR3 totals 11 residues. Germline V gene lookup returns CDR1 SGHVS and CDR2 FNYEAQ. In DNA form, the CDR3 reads TGTGCCAGCAGCTCCAGGTTTACGCAGTATTTT. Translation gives CASSSRFTQYF.

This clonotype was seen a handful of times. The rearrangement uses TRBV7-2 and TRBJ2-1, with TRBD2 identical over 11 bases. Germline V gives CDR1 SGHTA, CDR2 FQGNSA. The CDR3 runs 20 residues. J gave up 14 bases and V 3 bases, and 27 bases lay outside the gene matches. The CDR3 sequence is CASSFGGPSTTSGRRNGEFF. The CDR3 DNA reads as TGTGCCAGCAGCTTCGGGGGCCCCTCAACAACTAGCGGGAGACGCAATGGGGAGTTCTTC.

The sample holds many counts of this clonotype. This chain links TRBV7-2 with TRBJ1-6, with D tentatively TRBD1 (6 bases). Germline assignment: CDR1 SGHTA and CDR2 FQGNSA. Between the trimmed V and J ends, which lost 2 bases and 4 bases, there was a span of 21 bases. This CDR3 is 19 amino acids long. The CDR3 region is CASSLSGGRSTDYNSPLHF. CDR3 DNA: TGTGCCAGCAGCTTATCTGGGGGCAGGAGTACGGATTATAATTCACCCCTCCACTTT.

Here the CDR3 DNA reads TGTGCCAGCAGCTTAGAGCTAGCGGAAACTACATACAATGAGCAGTTCTTC. Protein sequence: CASSLELAETTYNEQFF. The chain is built from TRBV11-2 and TRBJ2-1, with TRBD2 identical over 7 bases. The CDR3 runs 17 residues. Germline V gene sequence: CDR1 SGHAT, CDR2 FQNNGV. The junction had 9 bases not matched to a gene; V was cut back by 0 bases and J by 4 bases.

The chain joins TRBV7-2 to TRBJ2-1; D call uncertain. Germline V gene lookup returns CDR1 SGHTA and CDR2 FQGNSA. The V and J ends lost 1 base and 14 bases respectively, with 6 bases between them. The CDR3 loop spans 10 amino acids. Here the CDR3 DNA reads TGTGCCAGCAGCTTAGGTAGGGAGTTCTTC. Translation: CASSLGREFF.

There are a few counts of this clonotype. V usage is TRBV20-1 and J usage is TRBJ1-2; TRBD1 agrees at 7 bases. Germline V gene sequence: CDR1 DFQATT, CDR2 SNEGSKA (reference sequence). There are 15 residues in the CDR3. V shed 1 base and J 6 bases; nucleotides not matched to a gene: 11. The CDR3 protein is CSARGLGDSRHGYTF. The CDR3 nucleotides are TGCAGTGCTAGAGGACTTGGGGACAGCCGCCATGGCTACACCTTC.

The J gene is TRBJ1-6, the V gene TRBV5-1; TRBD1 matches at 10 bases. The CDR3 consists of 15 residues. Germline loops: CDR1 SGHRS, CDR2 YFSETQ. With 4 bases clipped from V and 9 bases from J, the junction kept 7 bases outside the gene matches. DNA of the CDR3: TGCGCCAGCAGCCCGGATGGGACAGGGGTTTCACCCCTCCACTTT. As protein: CASSPDGTGVSPLHF.

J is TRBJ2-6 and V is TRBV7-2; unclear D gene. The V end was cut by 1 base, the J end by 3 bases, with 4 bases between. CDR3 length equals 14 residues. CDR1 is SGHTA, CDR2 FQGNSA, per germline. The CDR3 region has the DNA TGTGCCAGCAGCTTAGGGTATGGGGCCAACGTCCTGACTTTC. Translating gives CASSLGYGANVLTF.